The sequence of this T cell receptor (beta chain) was determined in a study of blood T cells in healthy people across ages. Points from the study as a whole: When one million T cells were used, diversity estimates were thought to be underestimates.

Germline V lookup: CDR1 SNHLY, CDR2 FYNNEI. The V and J ends lost 5 bases and 4 bases, in that order; junction bases with no gene match: 4. The CDR3 loop spans 14 amino acids. A J-beta primer mix and a sample-barcoded 5' primer were used in a second PCR of about 7 to 12 cycles. TCRdb used MiXCR to reprocess the 5' RACE reads, holding one entry per CDR3 protein. The sample lists fewer than 2,000,000 distinct CDR3 sequences; roughly two fifths were seen once. This clonotype turned up a few times. Its antigen is not identified. Sequencing was carried out using blood. The chain couples TRBV2 to TRBJ1-4, with 7 bases that match TRBD1. The TCR was taken from a human donor in good health. DNA of the CDR3: TGTGCCAGCAGTTGGGACAGTGATAATGAAAAACTGTTTTTT. It encodes CASSWDSDNEKLFF.